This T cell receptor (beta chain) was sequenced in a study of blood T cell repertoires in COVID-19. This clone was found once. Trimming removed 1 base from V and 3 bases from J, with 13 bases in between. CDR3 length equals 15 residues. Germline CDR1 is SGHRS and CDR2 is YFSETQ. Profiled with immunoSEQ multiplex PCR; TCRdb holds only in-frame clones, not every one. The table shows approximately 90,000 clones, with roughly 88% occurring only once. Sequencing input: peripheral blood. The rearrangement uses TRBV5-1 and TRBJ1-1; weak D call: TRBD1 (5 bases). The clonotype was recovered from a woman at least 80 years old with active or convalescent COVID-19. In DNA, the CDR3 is TGCGCCAGCAGCTTGTTCCAGGGCGGGGACACTGAAGCTTTCTTT. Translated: CASSLFQGGDTEAFF.